This T cell receptor (beta chain) was sequenced for a study of CD8 T cells in Susac syndrome. Random hexamers served to reverse transcribe roughly 0.5 to 1 ug RNA. One entry per CDR3 protein, called by TCRdb with MiXCR from the immunoSEQ multiplex PCR reads. There are more than 90,000 distinct CDR3 sequences in the sample; 85% to 95% occur only once, and 0.093% lies in the top ten. Germline lookup yields CDR1 GTSNPN and CDR2 SVGIG (reference sequence). V dropped 3 bases and J dropped 5 bases, with 19 bases sitting between them. The CDR3 length is 15 residues. The sequenced sample was CD4+ T cells from PBMCs. The chain uses TRBV30 and TRBJ1-1, with D unresolved. The TCR originated in a human donor with multiple sclerosis. The CDR3 protein is CAWSPKEAGRTEAFF. For the CDR3, the DNA is TGTGCCTGGAGCCCAAAGGAAGCGGGAAGGACTGAAGCTTTCTTT.